A single sample gave rise to the 10 T cell receptor beta chains below, sequenced in a study of OX40 agonist ivuxolimab in advanced cancers. Profiling relied on immunoSEQ multiplex PCR, and the TCRdb table lists in-frame clones only, not all of them. The data contain roughly 60,000 clones, 80% to 85% of them singletons. The sample here was CD4+ or CD8+ T cells sorted from blood, taken in a trial of the OX40 agonist ivuxolimab. Every receptor here comes from an adult with an advanced solid tumor such as melanoma, head and neck, liver or kidney cancer.

This clone has just a few counts. This chain links TRBV28 with TRBJ2-5; D is possibly TRBD1 (6 bases). The V gene's germline CDR1 is MDHEN and CDR2 SYDVKM. The CDR3 sequence is 20 residues long. The ends were cut back, 6 bases at V and 7 bases at J, with 36 bases in the middle. In DNA, the CDR3 is TGTGCCAGCAGCTACCTTCCGGTGCAATCCGGGACATTTTTTGCGGGGACCCAGTACTTC. It specifies CASSYLPVQSGTFFAGTQYF.

The chain employs TRBV9 and TRBJ2-3, with unresolved D. The CDR3 spans 12 residues. Germline V lookup: CDR1 SGDLS, CDR2 YYNGEE. V was pared by 3 bases and J by 2 bases, with 4 bases between. CDR3 loop: CASSATTDTQYF. As DNA, the CDR3 is TGTGCCAGCAGCGCCACCACAGATACGCAGTATTTT.

The V and J genes are TRBV25-1 and TRBJ2-5; no firm D call. From germline, CDR1 is MGHDK and CDR2 SYGVNS. This CDR3 is built from 14 residues. Trimming removed 2 bases from V and 5 bases from J, with 12 bases in between. This chain's CDR3 is CASSELTVSETQYF. The DNA of the CDR3 is TGTGCCAGCAGTGAACTTACAGTATCGGAGACCCAGTACTTC.

This sequence joins TRBV21-1 and TRBJ2-7; the table's D call, TRBD2, has no DNA check behind it. TRBV21-1 is labeled a pseudogene. The CDR3 extends over 15 amino acids. Here the CDR3 DNA reads TGTGCCAGCAGCAAGGGGACTAGCGGGTGGTACGAGCAGTACTTC. Translation gives CASSKGTSGWYEQYF.

V gene TRBV28 combines with J gene TRBJ2-3; D gene unclear. V was shortened by 6 bases and J by 8 bases, with 12 bases between the two germline ends. Germline V gene sequence: CDR1 MDHEN, CDR2 SYDVKM. There are 12 residues in the CDR3. The CDR3 reads CASSLLVGTQYF. CDR3 sequence (DNA): TGTGCCAGCAGCCTGCTGGTTGGTACGCAGTATTTT.

This chain connects TRBV6-4 to TRBJ2-1, with 11 bases identical to TRBD2. The germline V gene encodes CDR1 MRHNA and CDR2 SNTAGT. This CDR3 has 16 amino acids. Unmatched junction bases numbered 4, after V lost 0 bases and J lost 6 bases. CDR3 amino acids: CASSDSASGGRNEQFF. The CDR3 DNA sequence: TGTGCCAGCAGTGACTCGGCTAGCGGGGGGCGCAATGAGCAGTTCTTC.

J is TRBJ2-5 and V is TRBV7-9; no firm D call. CDR3 length: 13 residues. Per germline, CDR1 SEHNR and CDR2 FQNEAQ (reference sequence). V was trimmed by 2 bases and J by 2 bases, leaving 6 bases between them. This CDR3 reads CASSLSSQETQYF. CDR3 sequence (DNA): TGTGCCAGCAGCTTATCCTCACAAGAGACCCAGTACTTC.

The chain has TRBV18 and TRBJ2-7; D call uncertain. Germline V gives CDR1 KGHSH, CDR2 LQKENI. The CDR3 consists of 13 residues. Trimming pared 0 bases from V and 5 bases from J, leaving 8 bases between. The CDR3 region is CASSPPTVHEQYF. The CDR3 DNA sequence: TGTGCCAGCTCACCACCGACCGTTCACGAGCAGTACTTC. Filled out from reference TRBV18 and TRBJ2-7, the complete variable domain reads NAGVMQNPRHLVRRRGQEARLRCSPMKGHSHVYWYRQLPEEGLKFMVYLQKENIIDESGMPKERFSAEFPKEGPSILRIQQVVRGDSAAYFCASSPPTVHEQYFGPGTRLTVT.

The V gene is TRBV29-1, the J gene TRBJ2-2; possibly TRBD2 for D (5 bases). V was cut by 4 bases and J by 7 bases, with 7 bases left in between. Germline V gene sequence: CDR1 SQVTM, CDR2 ANQGSEA. The CDR3 is 11 amino acids. The CDR3: CSVASGGELFF. CDR3 sequence (DNA): TGCAGCGTTGCCAGCGGCGGGGAGCTGTTTTTT.

The chain joins TRBV6-6 to TRBJ2-7; 9 bases fit TRBD1. Germline assignment: CDR1 MNHNY and CDR2 SVGAGI (reference sequence). CDR3 length equals 15 residues. The V and J ends lost 6 bases and 1 base, in that order; junction bases with no gene match: 7. The CDR3 spells CASRGSGTGSYEQYF. For the CDR3, the DNA is TGTGCCAGCAGGGGCTCCGGGACAGGGTCCTACGAGCAGTACTTC.